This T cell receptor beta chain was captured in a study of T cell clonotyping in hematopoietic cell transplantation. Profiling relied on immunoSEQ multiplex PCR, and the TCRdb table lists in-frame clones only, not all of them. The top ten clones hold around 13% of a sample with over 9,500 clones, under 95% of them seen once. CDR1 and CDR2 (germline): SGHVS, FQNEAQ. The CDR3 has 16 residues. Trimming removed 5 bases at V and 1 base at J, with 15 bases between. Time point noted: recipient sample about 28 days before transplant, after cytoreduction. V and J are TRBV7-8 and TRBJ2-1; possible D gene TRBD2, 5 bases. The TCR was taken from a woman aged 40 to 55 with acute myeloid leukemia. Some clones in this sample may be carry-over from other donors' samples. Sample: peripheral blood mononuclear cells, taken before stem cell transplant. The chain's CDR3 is CASSPYRGGSYNEQFF. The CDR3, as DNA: TGTGCCAGCAGCCCCTACCGAGGAGGATCCTACAATGAGCAGTTCTTC.